The 9 T cell receptor beta chains below all came from one sample that was sequenced in a study of response to subunit inactivated influenza vaccine. MiXCR, applied by TCRdb to the RT-PCR reads, yields one record per CDR3 protein. Seen here are roughly 190,000 distinct CDR3 sequences, approximately 12% observed once, and the top ten hold 29%. The data were also submitted as part of a second study, on T cells expressing NK-cell markers. That study adds: The authors made TCR beta cDNA libraries by 5'RACE template switching. This switching added a universal primer site and UMIs.

The specimen was CD8+ T cells sorted from PBMCs, collected 11 to 12 days after vaccination. Receptor source: a man between 50 and 59 years old who received an inactivated influenza vaccine.

CDR3 nucleotides: TGCGCCAGCAGCCAAGACCTAGGGCGAGGGATAACTGGCTACACCTTC. Protein: CASSQDLGRGITGYTF. The chain carries TRBV4-3 and TRBJ1-2; D gene uncertain. The CDR3 consists of 16 residues. In germline, CDR1 is LGHNA, CDR2 YSLEER. Deletions cut 0 bases from V and 7 bases from J, with 18 bases between.

The chain recombines TRBV28 with TRBJ2-3, with a possible D match to TRBD2 (7 bases). The CDR3 contains 19 residues. V lost 5 bases and J 0 bases, leaving 24 bases between the germline ends. Germline V lookup: CDR1 MDHEN, CDR2 SYDVKM. The CDR3 region has the DNA TGTGCCAGCAGTCCCTGGGGGCTAGCGGCAAGGGAGAGCACAGATACGCAGTATTTT. Translation: CASSPWGLAARESTDTQYF. Drawing the rest from reference TRBV28 and TRBJ2-3, the complete variable domain is DVKVTQSSRYLVKRTGEKVFLECVQDMDHENMFWYRQDPGLGLRLIYFSYDVKMKEKGDIPEGYSVSREKKERFSLILESASTNQTSMYLCASSPWGLAARESTDTQYFGPGTRLTVL.

The gene calls are TRBV20-1 and TRBJ2-7; 13 bases map to TRBD2. In germline, CDR1 is DFQATT, CDR2 SNEGSKA (reference sequence). The V gene end was trimmed by 3 bases and the J gene end by 2 bases; junction bases not matched to a gene: 7. The length of the CDR3 is 16 residues. CDR3: CSASPPGLAGAYEQYF. The CDR3 coding sequence is TGCAGTGCTAGTCCCCCTGGACTAGCGGGAGCCTACGAGCAGTACTTC.

Notes on this clonotype: Since a much larger clone is just one base distant, this may be a read error. The V and J genes are TRBV5-1 and TRBJ1-1; TRBD1 might be the D (5 bases). Per the germline V gene, CDR1 is SGHRS and CDR2 is YFSETQ. There are 13 residues in the CDR3. The CDR3 spells CASSLVWGTVAFF. DNA of the CDR3: TGCGCCAGCAGCTTGGTGTGGGGCACTGTAGCTTTCTTT.

This clonotype was seen more than once but under ten times. V gene TRBV25-1 combines with J gene TRBJ1-2, with D possibly being TRBD1 (6 bases). V was trimmed by 3 bases and J by 7 bases, leaving 9 bases between them. Germline CDR1 is MGHDK and CDR2 is SYGVNS. The CDR3 is 12 residues long. The CDR3 loop reads CASSDNRVGYTF. The DNA of the CDR3 is TGTGCCAGCAGTGATAACAGGGTTGGCTACACCTTC.

This clonotype was recorded a few times. The V call is TRBV28, the J call TRBJ2-7; perhaps TRBD1 as D (6 bases). V lost 4 bases, J lost 3 bases, and 19 bases lay in between. The V gene's germline CDR1 is MDHEN and CDR2 SYDVKM. The CDR3 spans 16 residues. CDR3 loop: CASSSSTGNINYEQYF. DNA for the CDR3: TGTGCCAGCAGTTCCTCTACAGGGAACATTAACTACGAGCAGTACTTC.

This clonotype was counted once. The chain uses TRBV28 and TRBJ2-7; D might be TRBD1 (6 bases). Germline V gives CDR1 MDHEN, CDR2 SYDVKM. The ends were cut back, 3 bases at V and 4 bases at J, with 13 bases in the middle. The length of the CDR3 is 14 residues. The chain's CDR3 is CASSFGRGGYEQYF. In DNA, the CDR3 is TGTGCCAGCAGTTTTGGCAGGGGTGGTTACGAGCAGTACTTC.

The V gene is TRBV7-9, the J gene TRBJ1-1; D remains ambiguous. The V and J ends lost 2 bases and 6 bases respectively, with 13 bases between them. The CDR3 covers 14 residues. Germline lookup yields CDR1 SEHNR and CDR2 FQNEAQ (reference sequence). CDR3 sequence (DNA): TGTGCCAGCAGCTTAACCTCCCCGGGCGCTGAAGCTTTCTTT. This encodes CASSLTSPGAEAFF.

V gene TRBV5-6 combines with J gene TRBJ2-2; 7 bases map to TRBD1. The CDR3 contains 14 residues. The germline gives CDR1 SGHDT, CDR2 YYEEEE. V gave up 9 bases and J gave up 4 bases; unmatched junction bases: 9. The CDR3, as DNA: TGTGCCATCGGCCTGGGGACAGCCACCGGGGAGCTGTTTTTT. Translation: CAIGLGTATGELFF.